This T cell receptor (beta chain) was obtained from a study of blood T cell repertoires in COVID-19. The germline gives CDR1 SGHNT, CDR2 YYREEE (reference sequence). This CDR3 has 13 amino acids. V lost 7 bases and J lost 1, with 9 bases in between. Profiled with immunoSEQ multiplex PCR; TCRdb holds only in-frame clones, not every one. The table shows 200,000 or so clones, with 84% occurring only once. This chain connects TRBV5-4 to TRBJ2-1; D is perhaps TRBD1 (6 bases). The receptor was derived from a woman over 75 with COVID-19, enrolled during active disease. Sequencing input: peripheral blood. CDR3 nucleotide sequence: TGTGCCAGCCGAGGGGGTTCCTACAATGAGCAGTTCTTC. Translation gives CASRGGSYNEQFF. The entire variable domain, with the rest obtained from reference TRBV5-4 and TRBJ2-1, is as follows: ETGVTQSPTHLIKTRGQQVTLRCSSQSGHNTVSWYQQALGQGPQFIFQYYREEENGRGNFPPRFSGLQFPNYSSELNVNALELDDSALYLCASRGGSYNEQFFGPGTRLTVL.